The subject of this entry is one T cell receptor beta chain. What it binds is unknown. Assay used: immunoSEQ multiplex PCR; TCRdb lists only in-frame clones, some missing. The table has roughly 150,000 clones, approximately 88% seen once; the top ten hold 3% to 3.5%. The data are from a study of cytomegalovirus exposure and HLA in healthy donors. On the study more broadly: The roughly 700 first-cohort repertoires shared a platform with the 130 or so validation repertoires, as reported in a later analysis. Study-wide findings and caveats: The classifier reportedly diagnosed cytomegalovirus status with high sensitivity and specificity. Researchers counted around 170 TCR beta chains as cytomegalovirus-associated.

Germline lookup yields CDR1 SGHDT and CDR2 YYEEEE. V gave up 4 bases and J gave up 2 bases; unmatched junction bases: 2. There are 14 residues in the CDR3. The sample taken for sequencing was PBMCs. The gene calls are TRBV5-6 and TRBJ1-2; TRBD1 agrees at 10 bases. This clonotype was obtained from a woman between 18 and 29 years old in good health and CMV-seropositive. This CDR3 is CASSRDRGNYGYTF. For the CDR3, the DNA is TGTGCCAGCAGCAGGGACAGGGGAAACTATGGCTACACCTTC.